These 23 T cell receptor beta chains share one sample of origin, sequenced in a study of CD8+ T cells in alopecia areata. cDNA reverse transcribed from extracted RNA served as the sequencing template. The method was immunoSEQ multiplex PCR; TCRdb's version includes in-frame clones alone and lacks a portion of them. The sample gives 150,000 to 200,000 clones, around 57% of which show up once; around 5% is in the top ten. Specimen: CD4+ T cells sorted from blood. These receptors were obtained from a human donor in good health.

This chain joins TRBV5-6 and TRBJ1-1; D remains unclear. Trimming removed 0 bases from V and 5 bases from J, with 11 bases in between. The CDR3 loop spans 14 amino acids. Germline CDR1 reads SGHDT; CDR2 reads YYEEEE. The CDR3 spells CASSLVPGRTEAFF. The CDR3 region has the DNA TGTGCCAGCAGCTTGGTTCCGGGTCGGACTGAAGCTTTCTTT.

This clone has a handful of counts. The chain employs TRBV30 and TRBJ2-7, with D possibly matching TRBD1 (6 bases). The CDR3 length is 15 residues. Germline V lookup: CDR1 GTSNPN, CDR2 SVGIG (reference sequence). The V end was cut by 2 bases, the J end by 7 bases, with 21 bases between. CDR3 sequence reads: CAWSSGGSISGEQYF. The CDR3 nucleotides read TGTGCCTGGAGTTCTGGGGGCTCCATCTCAGGGGAGCAGTACTTC. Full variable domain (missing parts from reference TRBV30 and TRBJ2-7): SQTIHQWPATLVQPVGSPLSLECTVEGTSNPNLYWYRQAAGRGLQLLFYSVGIGQISSEVPQNLSASRPQDRQFILSSKKLLLSDSGFYLCAWSSGGSISGEQYFGPGTRLTVT.

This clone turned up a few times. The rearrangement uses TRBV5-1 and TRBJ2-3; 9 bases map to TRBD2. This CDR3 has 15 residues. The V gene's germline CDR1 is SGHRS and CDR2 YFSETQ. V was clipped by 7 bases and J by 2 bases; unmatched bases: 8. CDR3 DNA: TGCGCCAGCGGCGGGAGGGCCGGGCACACAGATACGCAGTATTTT. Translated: CASGGRAGHTDTQYF.

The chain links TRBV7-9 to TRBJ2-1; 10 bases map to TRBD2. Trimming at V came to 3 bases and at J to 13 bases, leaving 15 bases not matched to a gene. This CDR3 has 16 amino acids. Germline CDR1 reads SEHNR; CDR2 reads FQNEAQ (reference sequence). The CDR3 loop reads CASSFGGSSGGPTQFF. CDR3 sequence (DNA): TGTGCCAGCAGCTTTGGAGGCTCTAGCGGGGGCCCTACCCAGTTCTTC.

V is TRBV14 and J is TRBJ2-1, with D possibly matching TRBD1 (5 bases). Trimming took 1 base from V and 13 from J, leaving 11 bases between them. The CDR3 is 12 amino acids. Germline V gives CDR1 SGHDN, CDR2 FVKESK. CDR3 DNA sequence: TGTGCCAGCAGCCAAGCGGCACAGGTACAGTTCTTC. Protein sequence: CASSQAAQVQFF.

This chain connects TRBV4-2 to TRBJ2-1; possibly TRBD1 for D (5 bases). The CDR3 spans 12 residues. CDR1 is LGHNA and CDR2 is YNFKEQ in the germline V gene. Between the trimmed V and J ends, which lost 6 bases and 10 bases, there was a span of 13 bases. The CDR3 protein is CASRRSGYEQFF. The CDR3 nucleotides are TGTGCCAGCAGGCGTTCAGGGTACGAGCAGTTCTTC.

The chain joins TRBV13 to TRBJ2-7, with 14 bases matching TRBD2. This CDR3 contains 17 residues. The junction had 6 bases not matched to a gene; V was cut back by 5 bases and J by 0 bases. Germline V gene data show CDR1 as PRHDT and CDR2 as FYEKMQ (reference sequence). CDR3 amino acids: CASSPGLAGATSYEQYF. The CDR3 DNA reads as TGTGCCAGCAGCCCGGGACTAGCGGGAGCGACCTCCTACGAGCAGTACTTC.

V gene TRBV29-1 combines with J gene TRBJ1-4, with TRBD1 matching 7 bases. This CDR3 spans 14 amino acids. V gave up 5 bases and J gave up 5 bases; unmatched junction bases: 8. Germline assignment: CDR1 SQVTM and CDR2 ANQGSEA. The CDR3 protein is CSVMGGTANEKLFF. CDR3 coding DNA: TGCAGCGTTATGGGAGGGACAGCAAATGAAAAACTGTTTTTT. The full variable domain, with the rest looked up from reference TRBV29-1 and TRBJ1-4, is SAVISQKPSRDICQRGTSLTIQCQVDSQVTMMFWYRQQPGQSLTLIATANQGSEATYESGFVIDKFPISRPNLTFSTLTVSNMSPEDSSIYLCSVMGGTANEKLFFGSGTQLSVL.

CDR3 DNA sequence: TGTGCCACCAGCGACGAGACAGCCGGCTATGGCTACACCTTC. It yields the protein CATSDETAGYGYTF. This chain uses TRBV15 with TRBJ1-2; TRBD1 is a possible D gene (5 bases). Trimming removed 5 bases from V and 4 bases from J, with 14 bases in between. The germline gives CDR1 LNHNV, CDR2 YYDKDF (reference sequence). This CDR3 region has 14 residues.

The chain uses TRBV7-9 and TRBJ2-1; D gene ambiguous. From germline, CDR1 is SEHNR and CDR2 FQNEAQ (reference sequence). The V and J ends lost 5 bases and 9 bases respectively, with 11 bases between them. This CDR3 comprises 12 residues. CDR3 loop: CASSPQESEQFF. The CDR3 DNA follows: TGTGCCAGCAGCCCACAAGAATCTGAGCAGTTCTTC.

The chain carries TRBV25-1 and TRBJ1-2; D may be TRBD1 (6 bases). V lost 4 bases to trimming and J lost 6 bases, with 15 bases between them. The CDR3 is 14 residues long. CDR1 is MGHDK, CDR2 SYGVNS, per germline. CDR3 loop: CASSVTGSRHGYTF. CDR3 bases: TGTGCCAGCAGTGTTACAGGGTCCCGGCATGGCTACACCTTC.

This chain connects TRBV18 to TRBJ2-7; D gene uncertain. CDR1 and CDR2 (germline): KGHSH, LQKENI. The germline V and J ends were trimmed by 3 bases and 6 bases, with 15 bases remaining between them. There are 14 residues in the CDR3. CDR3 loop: CASSPTDGRAEQYF. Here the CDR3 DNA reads TGTGCCAGCTCACCCACCGATGGTAGGGCCGAGCAGTACTTC.

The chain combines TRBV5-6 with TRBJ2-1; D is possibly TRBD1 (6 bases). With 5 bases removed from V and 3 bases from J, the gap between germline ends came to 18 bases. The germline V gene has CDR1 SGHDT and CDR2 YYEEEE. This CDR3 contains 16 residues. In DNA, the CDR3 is TGTGCCAGCAGTCTGTACGGGGACATAGACTACAATGAGCAGTTCTTC. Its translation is CASSLYGDIDYNEQFF.

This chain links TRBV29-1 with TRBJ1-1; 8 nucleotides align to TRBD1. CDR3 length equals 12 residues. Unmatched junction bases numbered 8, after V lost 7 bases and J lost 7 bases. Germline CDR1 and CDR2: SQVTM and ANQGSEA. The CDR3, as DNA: TGCAGCGGCAGACAGGGGTTGAGTGAAGCTTTCTTT. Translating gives CSGRQGLSEAFF.

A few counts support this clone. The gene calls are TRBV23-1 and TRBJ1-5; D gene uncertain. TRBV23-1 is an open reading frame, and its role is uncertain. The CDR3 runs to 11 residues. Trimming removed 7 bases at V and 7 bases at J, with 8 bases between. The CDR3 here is CASIDGQPQHF. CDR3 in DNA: TGCGCCAGCATTGATGGGCAGCCCCAGCATTTT.

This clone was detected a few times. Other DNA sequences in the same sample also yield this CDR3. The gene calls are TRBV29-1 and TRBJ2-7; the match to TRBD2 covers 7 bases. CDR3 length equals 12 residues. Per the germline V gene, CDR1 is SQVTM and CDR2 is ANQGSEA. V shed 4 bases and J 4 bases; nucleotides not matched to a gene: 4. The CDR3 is CSVGGGGYEQYF. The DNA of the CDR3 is TGCAGCGTTGGAGGCGGGGGTTACGAGCAGTACTTC.

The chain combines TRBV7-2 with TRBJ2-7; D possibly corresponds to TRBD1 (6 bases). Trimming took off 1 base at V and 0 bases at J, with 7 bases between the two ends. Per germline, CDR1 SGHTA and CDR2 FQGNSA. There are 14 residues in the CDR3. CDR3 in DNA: TGTGCCAGCAGCTTAGGGGGGCACTCCTACGAGCAGTACTTC. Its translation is CASSLGGHSYEQYF.

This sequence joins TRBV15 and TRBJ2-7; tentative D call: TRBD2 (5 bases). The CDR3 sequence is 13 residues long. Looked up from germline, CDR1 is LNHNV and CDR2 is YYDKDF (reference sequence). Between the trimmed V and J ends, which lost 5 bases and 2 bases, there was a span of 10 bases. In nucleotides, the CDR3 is TGTGCCACCAGCCGCCCGGGGACCTACGAGCAGTACTTC. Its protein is CATSRPGTYEQYF.

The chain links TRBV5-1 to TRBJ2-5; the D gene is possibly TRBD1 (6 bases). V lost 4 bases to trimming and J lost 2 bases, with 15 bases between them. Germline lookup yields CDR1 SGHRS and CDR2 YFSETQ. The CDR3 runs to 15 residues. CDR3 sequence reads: CASSQGQMTQETQYF. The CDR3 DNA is TGCGCCAGCAGCCAAGGACAGATGACACAAGAGACCCAGTACTTC.

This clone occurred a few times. In nucleotides, the CDR3 is TGCGCCAGCAGCCAGCGACCCCGTGACGAGCAGTACTTC. This translates into CASSQRPRDEQYF. The chain carries TRBV4-1 and TRBJ2-7; D ambiguous. The CDR3 is made up of 13 amino acids. Deletions cut 3 bases from V and 5 bases from J, with 11 bases between. The germline gives CDR1 MGHRA, CDR2 YSYEKL.

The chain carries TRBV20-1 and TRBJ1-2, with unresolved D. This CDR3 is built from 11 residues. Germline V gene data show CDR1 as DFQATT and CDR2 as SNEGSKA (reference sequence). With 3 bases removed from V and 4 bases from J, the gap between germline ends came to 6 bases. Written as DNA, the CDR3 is TGCAGTGCTAGGACCCTCTATGGCTACACCTTC. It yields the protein CSARTLYGYTF.

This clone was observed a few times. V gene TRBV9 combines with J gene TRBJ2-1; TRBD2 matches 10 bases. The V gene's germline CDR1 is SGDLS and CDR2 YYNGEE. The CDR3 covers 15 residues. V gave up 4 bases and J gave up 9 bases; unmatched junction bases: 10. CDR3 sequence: CASSPEASGSVEQFF. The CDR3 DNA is TGTGCCAGCAGCCCAGAGGCTAGCGGGAGTGTTGAGCAGTTCTTC.

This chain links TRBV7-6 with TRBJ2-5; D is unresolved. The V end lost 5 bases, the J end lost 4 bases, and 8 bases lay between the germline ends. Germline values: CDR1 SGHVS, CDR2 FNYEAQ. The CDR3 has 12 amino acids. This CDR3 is CASSTSRETQYF. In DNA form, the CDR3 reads TGTGCCAGCAGCACTTCACGAGAGACCCAGTACTTC.